This T cell receptor (beta chain) is from a study of cytomegalovirus exposure and HLA in healthy donors. About this clone itself: Its cognate antigen is unknown.

Germline CDR1 and CDR2: SGHDT and YYEEEE. CDR3 length: 12 amino acids. The V gene end was trimmed by 4 bases and the J gene end by 6 bases; junction bases not matched to a gene: 4. Primers included in the PCR were 60 Vbeta and 13 Jbeta primers. The protocol was immunoSEQ multiplex PCR, while the TCRdb copy is restricted to in-frame clones and leaves out a portion. The repertoire holds roughly 160,000 clones, with 80% to 85% as singletons. Points from the study as a whole: V- and J-gene trimming of TCR beta was linked (in a later analysis) to a missense DCLRE1C variant. A prior analysis recorded that most TCR beta V segments were productive about 90% or about 30% of the time. Reportedly, HLA-A and HLA-B alleles of most subjects were accurately predicted from TCR beta.

This chain connects TRBV5-6 to TRBJ2-7, with 7 positions matching TRBD1. The sequenced material came from PBMCs. The receptor was isolated from a boy between 2 and 10 years old in good health and CMV-seronegative. The DNA of the CDR3 is TGTGCCAGCAGCGTTACAGGGGTCGAGCAGTACTTC. It yields the protein CASSVTGVEQYF.